Below, 17 T cell receptor beta chains from the same sample are listed, as sequenced in a study of T cells in Graves' hyperthyroidism and ophthalmopathy. Amplification of TCR beta CDR3 regions used RNA as the template. HTBI primers drove first-round RT-PCR of the TCR CDR3. One entry per CDR3 protein, called by TCRdb with MiXCR from the multiplex PCR reads. The table has about 720,000 distinct CDR3 sequences, about 15% seen once; the top ten hold 8.4%. The sequencing sample was made of blood. Receptor source: a man between 18 and 29 years old with Graves' hyperthyroidism.

This clonotype was counted between two and nine times. The V and J genes are TRBV27 and TRBJ1-3, with D possibly matching TRBD1 (5 bases). The length of the CDR3 is 17 residues. Germline-derived CDR1 and CDR2 are MNHEY and SMNVEV (reference sequence). The V and J ends lost 6 bases and 2 bases respectively, with 20 bases between them. This chain's CDR3 is CASRMLTPGRTGNTIYF. The CDR3 region has the DNA TGTGCCAGCAGAATGCTTACCCCGGGACGGACTGGAAACACCATATATTTT.

This clonotype appeared many times. The gene calls are TRBV24-1 and TRBJ2-3, with D possibly being TRBD1 (6 bases). The CDR3 consists of 15 residues. The V end lost 4 bases, the J end lost 2 bases, and 12 bases lay between the germline ends. Germline assignment: CDR1 KGHDR and CDR2 SFDVKD. This CDR3 is CATSDPDRFTDTQYF. CDR3 bases: TGTGCCACCAGTGACCCGGACAGATTCACAGATACGCAGTATTTT.

The sample holds a few counts of this clonotype. This chain's CDR3 is CASSPGGTTDTQYF. DNA for the CDR3: TGTGCCAGCAGCCCAGGGGGTACCACAGATACGCAGTATTTT. The genes are TRBV28 and TRBJ2-3; 7 bases fit TRBD1. Trimming took 6 bases from V and 2 from J; bases not matched to a gene: 5. Looked up from germline, CDR1 is MDHEN and CDR2 is SYDVKM. The CDR3 extends over 14 amino acids.

The chain recombines TRBV12-3 or TRBV12-4 with TRBJ2-5, with 9 bases that match TRBD2. The CDR3 covers 17 residues. Losses at the gene ends were 2 bases for V and 4 bases for J; bases not matched to a gene: 11. CDR3 region: CASSLKREALLRETQYF. The DNA of the CDR3 is TGTGCCAGCAGTTTAAAGCGGGAGGCTCTCTTAAGAGAGACCCAGTACTTC.

This clonotype was counted many times. The V and J genes are TRBV12-3 or TRBV12-4 and TRBJ2-7, with 7 bases aligning to TRBD2. V dropped 8 bases and J dropped 6; count of bases not matched to a gene: 16. The CDR3 contains 15 residues. CDR3 coding DNA: TGTGCCAGCGGAAGGCGGACTAGTGGTTCGGGCGAGCAGTACTTC. Translating gives CASGRRTSGSGEQYF.

This clonotype appeared many times. The J gene is TRBJ2-1, the V gene TRBV28; D might be TRBD1 (7 bases). The V gene lost 5 bases and the J gene lost 6 bases, with 11 bases spanning the gap. The germline gives CDR1 MDHEN, CDR2 SYDVKM. This CDR3 region has 13 residues. The CDR3: CASSAGQRNEQFF. The CDR3 DNA reads TGTGCCAGCAGTGCGGGACAGCGCAATGAGCAGTTCTTC.

There are a few counts of this clonotype. This chain links TRBV5-4 with TRBJ2-3, with D possibly matching TRBD2 (5 bases). The CDR3 covers 16 residues. Looked up from germline, CDR1 is SGHNT and CDR2 is YYREEE (reference sequence). V was cut by 1 base and J by 0 bases, with 12 bases left in between. CDR3 sequence: CASSLRTRASTDTQYF. In nucleotides, the CDR3 is TGTGCCAGCAGCTTGCGGACTCGAGCTAGCACAGATACGCAGTATTTT.

This clonotype occurred many times. CDR3 amino acids: CASSHLFPTNEQFF. DNA for the CDR3: TGTGCCAGCAGCCATCTCTTTCCGACGAATGAGCAGTTCTTC. The rearrangement joins TRBV3-1 to TRBJ2-1, with no clear D. Germline CDR1 reads LGHDT; CDR2 reads YNNKEL (reference sequence). CDR3 length: 14 amino acids. V dropped 3 bases and J dropped 7 bases, with 13 bases sitting between them.

This clonotype was counted many times. V and J are TRBV2 and TRBJ2-7, with 9 bases identical to TRBD2. Germline values: CDR1 SNHLY, CDR2 FYNNEI. V trimming: 8 bases; J trimming: 5 bases; junction bases outside the gene matches: 10. The CDR3 length is 14 residues. CDR3 residues: CASAETSGSHEQYF. Here the CDR3 DNA reads TGTGCCAGCGCGGAGACTAGCGGTTCCCACGAGCAGTACTTC.

This clonotype showed up many times. V usage is TRBV20-1 and J usage is TRBJ2-7, with 8 bases fitting TRBD2. Germline CDR1 DFQATT, CDR2 SNEGSKA (reference sequence). This CDR3 has 15 amino acids. J lost 3 bases, V lost 0 bases, and 7 bases had no gene match. CDR3 sequence (DNA): TGCAGTGCTAGAGATAGGGGCCGGGGGGGCTACGAGCAGTACTTC. It encodes CSARDRGRGGYEQYF.

The sample holds many counts of this clonotype. This chain joins TRBV12-3 or TRBV12-4 and TRBJ2-4; weak D call: TRBD1 (6 bases). V was trimmed by 4 bases and J by 4 bases, leaving 11 bases between them. CDR3 length: 14 amino acids. The CDR3 coding sequence is TGTGCCAGCAGTTCCGGGACAACTAAAAACATTCAGTACTTC. It yields the protein CASSSGTTKNIQYF.

This clonotype came up a few times. The chain carries TRBV18 and TRBJ2-5; TRBD2 aligns across 7 bases. There are 13 residues in the CDR3. The ends lost 5 bases at V and 2 bases at J; junction bases unmatched: 2. Germline V gives CDR1 KGHSH, CDR2 LQKENI. CDR3 sequence (DNA): TGTGCCAGCTCATCAGCGGGGCAAGAGACCCAGTACTTC. It is translated as CASSSAGQETQYF.

This clonotype was counted many times. This chain uses TRBV27 with TRBJ1-1, with D unresolved. The germline CDR1 and CDR2 sequences are MNHEY and SMNVEV (reference sequence). Deletions cut 3 bases from V and 4 bases from J, with 9 bases between. The CDR3 has 13 amino acids. This CDR3 reads CASSFERLTEAFF. Written as DNA, the CDR3 is TGTGCCAGCAGTTTCGAGAGGCTCACTGAAGCTTTCTTT.

This clonotype showed up many times. V usage is TRBV12-3 or TRBV12-4 and J usage is TRBJ2-1; 7 bases map to TRBD2. With V trimmed by 6 bases and J by 7 bases, 9 bases remained unmatched. This CDR3 has 14 residues. CDR3 DNA: TGTGCCAGCAGCCTCGGTGGGGGGGGGAATGAGCAGTTCTTC. It yields the protein CASSLGGGGNEQFF.

This clonotype was detected only a few times. The chain couples TRBV20-1 to TRBJ2-1; TRBD2 matches 8 bases. With 7 bases clipped from V and 5 bases from J, the junction kept 10 bases outside the gene matches. Germline V gives CDR1 DFQATT, CDR2 SNEGSKA (reference sequence). This CDR3 region has 14 residues. CDR3 amino acids: CSGIAAGDNNEQFF. The CDR3 nucleotides read TGCAGTGGTATAGCAGCGGGAGACAACAATGAGCAGTTCTTC.

There are many counts of this clonotype. One junction end does not reproduce the germline sequence, and a read error may be involved. The rearrangement links TRBV10-3 to TRBJ2-7, with TRBD2 identical over 7 bases. CDR1 and CDR2 from the germline V gene are ENHRY and SYGVKD. This CDR3 spans 11 amino acids. The CDR3 spells CGAGGEDEQYF. The CDR3, as DNA: TGCGGGGCTGGGGGGGAGGACGAGCAGTACTTC.

This clonotype has only a few counts. This chain connects TRBV6-5 to TRBJ1-2, with 7 bases aligning to TRBD1. After removal of 0 bases from V and 7 bases from J, the junction contained 8 bases not matched to a gene. Per germline, CDR1 MNHEY and CDR2 SVGAGI. This CDR3 region has 15 residues. CDR3: CASSYSGTVFPGYTF. CDR3 sequence (DNA): TGTGCCAGCAGTTACTCTGGGACAGTCTTCCCTGGCTACACCTTC.